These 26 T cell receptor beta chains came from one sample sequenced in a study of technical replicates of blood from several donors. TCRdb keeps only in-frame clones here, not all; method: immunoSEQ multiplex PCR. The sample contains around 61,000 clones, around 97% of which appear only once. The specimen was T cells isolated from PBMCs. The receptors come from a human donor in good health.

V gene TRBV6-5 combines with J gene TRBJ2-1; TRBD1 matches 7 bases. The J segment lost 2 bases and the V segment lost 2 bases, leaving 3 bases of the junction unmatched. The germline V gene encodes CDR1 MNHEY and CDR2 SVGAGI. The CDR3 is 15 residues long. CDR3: CASSYTGVTYNEQFF. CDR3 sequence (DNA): TGTGCCAGCAGTTACACAGGGGTCACCTACAATGAGCAGTTCTTC.

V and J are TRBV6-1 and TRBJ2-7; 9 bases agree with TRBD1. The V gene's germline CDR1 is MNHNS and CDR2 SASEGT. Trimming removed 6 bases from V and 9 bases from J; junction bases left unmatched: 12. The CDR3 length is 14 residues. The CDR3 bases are TGTGCCAGCAGGGGTACAGGGGGCCTACGAGGGCAGTACTTC. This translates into CASRGTGGLRGQYF.

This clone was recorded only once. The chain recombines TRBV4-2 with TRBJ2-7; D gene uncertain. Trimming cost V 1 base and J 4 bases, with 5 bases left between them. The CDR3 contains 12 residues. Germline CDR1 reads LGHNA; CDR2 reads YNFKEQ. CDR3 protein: CASSQAGYEQYF. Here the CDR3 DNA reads TGTGCCAGCAGCCAAGCGGGTTACGAGCAGTACTTC.

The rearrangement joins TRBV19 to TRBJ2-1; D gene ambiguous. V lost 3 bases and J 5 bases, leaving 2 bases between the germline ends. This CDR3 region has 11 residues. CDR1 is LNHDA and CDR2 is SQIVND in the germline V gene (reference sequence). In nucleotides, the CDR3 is TGTGCCAGTAGTATCAACAATGAGCAGTTCTTC. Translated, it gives CASSINNEQFF.

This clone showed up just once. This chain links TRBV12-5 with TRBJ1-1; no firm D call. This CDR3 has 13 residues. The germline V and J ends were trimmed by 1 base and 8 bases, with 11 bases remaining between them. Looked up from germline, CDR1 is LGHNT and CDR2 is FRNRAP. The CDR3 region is CASGLAYMNEAFF. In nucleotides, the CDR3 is TGTGCTAGTGGTTTGGCTTACATGAACGAAGCTTTCTTT.

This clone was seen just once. DNA of the CDR3: TGTGCCAGCAGCTTGAAAGGGAGGTTCTACGAGCAGTACTTC. Its translation is CASSLKGRFYEQYF. This rearrangement joins TRBV5-8 to TRBJ2-7; tentative D call: TRBD2 (6 bases). The CDR3 has 14 residues. Germline V gene data show CDR1 as SGHTS and CDR2 as YDEGEE. With 1 base removed from V and 3 bases from J, the gap between germline ends came to 11 bases.

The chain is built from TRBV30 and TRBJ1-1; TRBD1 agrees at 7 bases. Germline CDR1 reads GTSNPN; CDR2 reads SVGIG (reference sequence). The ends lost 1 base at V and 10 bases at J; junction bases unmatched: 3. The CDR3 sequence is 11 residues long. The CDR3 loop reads CAWSATGRAFF. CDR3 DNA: TGTGCCTGGAGTGCGACAGGGAGAGCTTTCTTT.

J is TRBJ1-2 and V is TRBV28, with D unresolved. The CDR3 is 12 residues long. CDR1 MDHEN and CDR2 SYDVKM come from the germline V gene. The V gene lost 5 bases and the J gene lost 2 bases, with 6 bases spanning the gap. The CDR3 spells CASSLKNYGYTF. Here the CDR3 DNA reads TGTGCCAGCAGTCTAAAGAACTATGGCTACACCTTC.

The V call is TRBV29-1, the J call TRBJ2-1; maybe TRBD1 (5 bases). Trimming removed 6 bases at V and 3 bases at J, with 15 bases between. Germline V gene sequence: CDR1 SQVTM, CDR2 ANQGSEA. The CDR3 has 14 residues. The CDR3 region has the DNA TGCAGCGTCCCGGTTCAGGGAAACTACAATGAGCAGTTCTTC. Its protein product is CSVPVQGNYNEQFF.

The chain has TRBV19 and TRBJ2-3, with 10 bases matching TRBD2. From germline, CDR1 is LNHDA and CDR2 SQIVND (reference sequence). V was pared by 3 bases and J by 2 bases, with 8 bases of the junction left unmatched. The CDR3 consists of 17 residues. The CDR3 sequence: CASSIPSGGATTDTQYF. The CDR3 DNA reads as TGTGCCAGTAGTATTCCGAGCGGGGGGGCGACCACAGATACGCAGTATTTT.

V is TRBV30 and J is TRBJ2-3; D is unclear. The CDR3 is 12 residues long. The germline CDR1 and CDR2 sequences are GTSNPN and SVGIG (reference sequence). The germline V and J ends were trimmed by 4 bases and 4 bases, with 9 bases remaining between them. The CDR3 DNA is TGTGCCTGGATCCGGTATCCAGATACGCAGTATTTT. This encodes CAWIRYPDTQYF.

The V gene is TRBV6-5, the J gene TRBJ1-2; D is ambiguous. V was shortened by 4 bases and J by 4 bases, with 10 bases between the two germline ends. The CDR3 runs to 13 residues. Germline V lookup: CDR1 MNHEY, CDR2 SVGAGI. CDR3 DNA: TGTGCCAGCAGTTTGTCAGGTTCCTATGGCTACACCTTC. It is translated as CASSLSGSYGYTF.

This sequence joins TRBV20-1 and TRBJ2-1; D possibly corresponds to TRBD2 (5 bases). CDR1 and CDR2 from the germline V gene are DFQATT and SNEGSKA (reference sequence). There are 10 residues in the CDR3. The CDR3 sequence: CSGLYNEQFF. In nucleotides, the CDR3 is TGCAGCGGACTGTACAATGAGCAGTTCTTC.

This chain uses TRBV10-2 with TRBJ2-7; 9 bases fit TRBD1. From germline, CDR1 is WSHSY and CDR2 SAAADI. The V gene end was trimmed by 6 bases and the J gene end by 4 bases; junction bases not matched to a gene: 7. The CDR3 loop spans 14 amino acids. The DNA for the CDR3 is TGCGCCAGCAGCTCCGGGACAGGGAATTACGAGCAGTACTTC. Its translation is CASSSGTGNYEQYF.

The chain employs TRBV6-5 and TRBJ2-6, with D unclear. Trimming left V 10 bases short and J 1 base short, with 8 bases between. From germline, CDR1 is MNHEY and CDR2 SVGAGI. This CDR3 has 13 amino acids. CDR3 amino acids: CATSLSGANVLTF. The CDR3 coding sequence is TGTGCCACCTCCTTATCTGGGGCCAACGTCCTGACTTTC.

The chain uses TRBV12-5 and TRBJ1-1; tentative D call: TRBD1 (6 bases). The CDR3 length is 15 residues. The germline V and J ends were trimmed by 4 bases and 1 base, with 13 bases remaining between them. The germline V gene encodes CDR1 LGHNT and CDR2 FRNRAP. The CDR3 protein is CASGSKDRPNTEAFF. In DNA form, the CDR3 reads TGTGCTAGTGGTTCGAAGGACAGACCGAACACTGAAGCTTTCTTT.

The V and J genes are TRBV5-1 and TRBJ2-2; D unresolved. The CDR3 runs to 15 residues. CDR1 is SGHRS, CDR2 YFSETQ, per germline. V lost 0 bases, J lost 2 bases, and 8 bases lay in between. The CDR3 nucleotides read TGCGCCAGCAGCTTGGTGGTCGGTAACACCGGGGAGCTGTTTTTT. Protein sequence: CASSLVVGNTGELFF.

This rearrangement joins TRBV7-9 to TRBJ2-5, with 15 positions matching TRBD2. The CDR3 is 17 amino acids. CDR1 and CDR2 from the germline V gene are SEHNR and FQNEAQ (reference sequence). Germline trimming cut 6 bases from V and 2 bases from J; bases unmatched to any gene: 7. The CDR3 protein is CASRRGLAGGLQETQYF. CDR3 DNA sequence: TGTGCCAGCAGACGGGGACTAGCGGGAGGACTACAAGAGACCCAGTACTTC.

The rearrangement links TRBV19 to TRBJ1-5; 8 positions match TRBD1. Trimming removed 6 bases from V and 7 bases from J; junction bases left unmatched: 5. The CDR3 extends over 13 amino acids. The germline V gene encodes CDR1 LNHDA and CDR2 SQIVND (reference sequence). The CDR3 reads CASRRDRTQPQHF. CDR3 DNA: TGTGCCAGTAGAAGGGACAGGACCCAGCCCCAGCATTTT.

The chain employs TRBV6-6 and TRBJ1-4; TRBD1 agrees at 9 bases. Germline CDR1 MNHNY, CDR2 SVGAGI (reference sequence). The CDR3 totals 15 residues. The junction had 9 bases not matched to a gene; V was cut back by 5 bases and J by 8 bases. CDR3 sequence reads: CASSDGQGFYEKLFF. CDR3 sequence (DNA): TGTGCCAGCAGTGACGGACAGGGGTTTTACGAAAAACTGTTTTTT.

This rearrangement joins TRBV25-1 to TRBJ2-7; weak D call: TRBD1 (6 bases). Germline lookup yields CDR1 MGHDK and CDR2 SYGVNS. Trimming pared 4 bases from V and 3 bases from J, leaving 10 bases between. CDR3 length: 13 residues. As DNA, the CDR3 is TGTGCCAGCAGTGCTGGACAGAGCTACGAGCAGTACTTC. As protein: CASSAGQSYEQYF.

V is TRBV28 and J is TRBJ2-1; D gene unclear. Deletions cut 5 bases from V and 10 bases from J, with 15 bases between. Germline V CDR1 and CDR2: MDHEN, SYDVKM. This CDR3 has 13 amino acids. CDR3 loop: CASSNMLEMEQFF. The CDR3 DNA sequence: TGTGCCAGCAGTAATATGCTAGAAATGGAGCAGTTCTTC.

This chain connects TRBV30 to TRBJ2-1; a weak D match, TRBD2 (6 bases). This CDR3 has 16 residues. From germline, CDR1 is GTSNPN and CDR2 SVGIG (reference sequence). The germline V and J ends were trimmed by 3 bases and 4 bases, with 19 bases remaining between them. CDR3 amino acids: CAWRNPRLGAYNEQFF. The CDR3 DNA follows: TGTGCCTGGAGAAACCCAAGACTAGGGGCGTACAATGAGCAGTTCTTC.

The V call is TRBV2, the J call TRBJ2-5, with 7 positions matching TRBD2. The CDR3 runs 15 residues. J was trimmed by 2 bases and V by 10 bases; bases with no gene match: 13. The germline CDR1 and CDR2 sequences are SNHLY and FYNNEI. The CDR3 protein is CATLLFTSAQETQYF. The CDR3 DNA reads TGTGCCACCCTTCTCTTTACTAGCGCACAAGAGACCCAGTACTTC.

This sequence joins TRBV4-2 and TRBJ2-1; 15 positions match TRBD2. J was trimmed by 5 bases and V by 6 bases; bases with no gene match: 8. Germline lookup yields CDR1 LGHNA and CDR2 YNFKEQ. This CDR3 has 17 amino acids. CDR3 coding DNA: TGTGCCAGCAGGTACTTGGGGACTAGCGGGGGGAACAATGAGCAGTTCTTC. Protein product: CASRYLGTSGGNNEQFF.

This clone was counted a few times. The CDR3 here is CASSSTGSVDEQYF. CDR3 coding DNA: TGTGCCAGCAGCTCTACCGGGAGTGTCGACGAGCAGTACTTC. The chain links TRBV5-4 to TRBJ2-7; D might be TRBD2 (6 bases). The ends were cut back, 3 bases at V and 5 bases at J, with 15 bases in the middle. CDR3 size: 14 residues. Per germline, CDR1 SGHNT and CDR2 YYREEE (reference sequence).